These 16 T cell receptor beta chains originate from one sample sequenced in a study of post-analysis software for immune sequencing data. TCR beta libraries were prepared from cDNA with unique molecular identifiers. Each CDR3 protein gets one entry after TCRdb re-called the PCR reads with MiXCR. The sample includes more than 450,000 distinct CDR3 sequences, 34% of them seen just once. These receptors have no known antigen. Study-level findings and limits: Relative to controls, patients had 4 or 5 TRBV segments at higher frequency, with TRBV5-6, TRBV5-1 and TRBV20-1 among these.

The sample was blood. The source is a girl aged 2 to 17 with multiple sclerosis.

The chain employs TRBV19 and TRBJ2-3; D could derive from TRBD1 or TRBD2 (5 bases each). This CDR3 has 14 amino acids. CDR1 LNHDA and CDR2 SQIVND come from the germline V gene (reference sequence). Trimming took 2 bases from V and 5 from J, leaving 11 bases between them. CDR3 DNA sequence: TGTGCCAGTAGTATATTGGGGACCAAAGATACGCAGTATTTT. This encodes CASSILGTKDTQYF.

CDR3 sequence: CATRGKGRNEQFF. CDR3 DNA sequence: TGTGCCACCCGCGGCAAGGGAAGGAATGAGCAGTTCTTC. The chain is built from TRBV24-1 and TRBJ2-1; D call uncertain. V was shortened by 9 bases and J by 7 bases, with 15 bases between the two germline ends. This CDR3 region has 13 residues. Germline V lookup: CDR1 KGHDR, CDR2 SFDVKD.

J is TRBJ1-2 and V is TRBV12-3 or TRBV12-4; no reliable D call. V dropped 0 bases and J dropped 2 bases, with 10 bases sitting between them. This CDR3 region has 15 residues. The CDR3 bases are TGTGCCAGCAGTTTAGCGCGAGGGCCCAACTATGGCTACACCTTC. Translating it yields CASSLARGPNYGYTF.

A few counts support this clonotype. The genes are TRBV4-1 and TRBJ1-2, with D unresolved. Trimming shortened V by 1 base and J by 4 bases, and 10 bases separated the two germline ends. The CDR3 has 14 residues. CDR1 is MGHRA and CDR2 is YSYEKL in the germline V gene. The CDR3 region is CASSQVVGFYGYTF. CDR3 in DNA: TGCGCCAGCAGCCAAGTGGTGGGATTCTATGGCTACACCTTC.

This sequence joins TRBV5-6 and TRBJ2-6, with D maybe TRBD1 (5 bases). Germline lookup yields CDR1 SGHDT and CDR2 YYEEEE. With 2 bases removed from V and 0 bases from J, the gap between germline ends came to 12 bases. The CDR3 extends over 17 amino acids. CDR3: CASSLKTGNSGANVLTF. The CDR3 nucleotides are TGTGCCAGCAGCTTAAAAACAGGAAACTCTGGGGCCAACGTCCTGACTTTC.

This clonotype was seen a handful of times. The V call is TRBV20-1, the J call TRBJ2-3; TRBD1 is a possible D gene (7 bases). CDR1 DFQATT and CDR2 SNEGSKA come from the germline V gene (reference sequence). This CDR3 has 15 amino acids. V was cut by 0 bases and J by 5 bases, with 15 bases left in between. The CDR3, as DNA: TGCAGTGCTAGAGACAAGAGGGGGCGGGGAGATACGCAGTATTTT. Encoded protein: CSARDKRGRGDTQYF.

This clonotype was observed a handful of times. The V gene is TRBV15, the J gene TRBJ1-1; D might be TRBD1 (5 bases). This CDR3 has 16 amino acids. Germline assignment: CDR1 LNHNV and CDR2 YYDKDF (reference sequence). Trimming pared 1 base from V and 3 bases from J, leaving 15 bases between. CDR3 DNA sequence: TGTGCCACCAGCAGAGGAATCGGAAAACAGGACACTGAAGCTTTCTTT. Its translation: CATSRGIGKQDTEAFF.

The V gene is TRBV7-8, the J gene TRBJ2-5; 8 nucleotides line up with TRBD2. The CDR3 is made up of 14 amino acids. V dropped 5 bases and J dropped 1; count of bases not matched to a gene: 3. The germline gives CDR1 SGHVS, CDR2 FQNEAQ. The CDR3 sequence is CASSKGLGQETQYF. The CDR3 region has the DNA TGTGCCAGCAGCAAGGGACTAGGCCAAGAGACCCAGTACTTC.

This chain links TRBV20-1 with TRBJ2-1; no firm D call. The germline CDR1 and CDR2 sequences are DFQATT and SNEGSKA (reference sequence). Trimming removed 0 bases at V and 9 bases at J, with 6 bases between. CDR3 length: 11 residues. DNA for the CDR3: TGCAGTGCTAGAGATGTGGCTGAGCAGTTCTTC. Encoded protein: CSARDVAEQFF.

V usage is TRBV5-1 and J usage is TRBJ1-5; unclear D gene. V was cut by 0 bases and J by 5 bases, with 12 bases left in between. Germline assignment: CDR1 SGHRS and CDR2 YFSETQ. This CDR3 comprises 15 residues. CDR3 sequence (DNA): TGCGCCAGCAGCTTGGCTCCGGGAAGGGATCAGCCCCAGCATTTT. Its translation is CASSLAPGRDQPQHF.

CDR3 protein: CASRPELRTDTQYF. The CDR3 DNA is TGTGCCAGCAGACCCGAGTTGAGAACAGATACGCAGTATTTT. The chain has TRBV5-8 and TRBJ2-3; no clear D. The CDR3 is 14 residues long. Trimming removed 5 bases at V and 3 bases at J, with 13 bases between. Germline loops: CDR1 SGHTS, CDR2 YDEGEE.

The chain recombines TRBV11-1 with TRBJ2-1; D remains unclear. V was pared by 0 bases and J by 8 bases, with 11 bases between. Germline V gives CDR1 SGHAT, CDR2 FQDESV (reference sequence). The CDR3 extends over 14 amino acids. CDR3 nucleotides: TGTGCCAGCAGCTTAGCTGCACGCCGGGATGAGCAGTTCTTC. Residues: CASSLAARRDEQFF.

This clonotype was counted between two and nine times. J is TRBJ1-1 and V is TRBV10-3; possible D gene TRBD1, 5 bases. Germline values: CDR1 ENHRY, CDR2 SYGVKD. This CDR3 spans 13 amino acids. The V and J ends lost 7 bases and 4 bases respectively, with 13 bases between them. The CDR3 is CAITWGIATEAFF. CDR3 coding DNA: TGTGCCATCACCTGGGGCATAGCCACTGAAGCTTTCTTT.

The chain links TRBV3-1 to TRBJ1-1, with D maybe TRBD1 (6 bases). V gave up 4 bases and J gave up 5 bases, with 8 bases separating them. Looked up from germline, CDR1 is LGHDT and CDR2 is YNNKEL (reference sequence). The CDR3 is 12 residues long. CDR3 amino acids: CASSPTGTEAFF. The CDR3 DNA reads as TGTGCCAGCAGCCCAACAGGGACTGAAGCTTTCTTT.

This chain links TRBV14 with TRBJ1-2, with D possibly TRBD1 on 5 matching bases. The CDR3 is 13 residues long. CDR1 SGHDN and CDR2 FVKESK come from the germline V gene. The V and J ends lost 0 bases and 8 bases respectively, with 10 bases between them. The CDR3 here is CASSQDLEGGYTF. The CDR3 DNA reads as TGTGCCAGCAGCCAAGATCTCGAGGGGGGCTACACCTTC.

As concerns this clonotype: The junction and the germline gene differ at one end; a read error may be behind it. The V call is TRBV29-1, the J call TRBJ2-7; weak D call: TRBD1 (6 bases). This CDR3 has 15 amino acids. Germline CDR1 and CDR2: SQVTM and ANQGSEA. The CDR3 loop is CSARDNQNPIYEQYF. CDR3 DNA: TGTAGCGCCCGGGACAACCAAAACCCCATCTACGAGCAGTACTTC.